This TCR beta chain was found in a study of blood T cell repertoires in COVID-19. As for the study in general: Acute and convalescent COVID-19 specimens originated in the United States, Italy and Spain. The cDNA or gDNA used as material had been derived from T cells, B-cell-depleted T cells, or PBMCs.

Original handling: The authors estimated nucleated cell counts from reference gene primer amplification. Some clones are missing from TCRdb's copy, which holds only in-frame ones; the method was immunoSEQ multiplex PCR. The DNA was the basis for D and trimming; V, J and clone size are from that table. The sample yields 80,000 or so clones, about 87% seen once. Germline V CDR1 and CDR2: MRHNA, SNTAGT. This CDR3 contains 13 residues. V gave up 5 bases and J gave up 2 bases, with 9 bases separating them. Sequencing input: peripheral blood. The source of this sequence is a human donor in a cohort sampled during active COVID-19. The chain combines TRBV6-4 with TRBJ1-1, with a tentative D call TRBD1 (5 bases). The CDR3 coding sequence is TGTGCCAGCAGTCTTACAGGAAACACTGAAGCTTTCTTT. It yields the protein CASSLTGNTEAFF.